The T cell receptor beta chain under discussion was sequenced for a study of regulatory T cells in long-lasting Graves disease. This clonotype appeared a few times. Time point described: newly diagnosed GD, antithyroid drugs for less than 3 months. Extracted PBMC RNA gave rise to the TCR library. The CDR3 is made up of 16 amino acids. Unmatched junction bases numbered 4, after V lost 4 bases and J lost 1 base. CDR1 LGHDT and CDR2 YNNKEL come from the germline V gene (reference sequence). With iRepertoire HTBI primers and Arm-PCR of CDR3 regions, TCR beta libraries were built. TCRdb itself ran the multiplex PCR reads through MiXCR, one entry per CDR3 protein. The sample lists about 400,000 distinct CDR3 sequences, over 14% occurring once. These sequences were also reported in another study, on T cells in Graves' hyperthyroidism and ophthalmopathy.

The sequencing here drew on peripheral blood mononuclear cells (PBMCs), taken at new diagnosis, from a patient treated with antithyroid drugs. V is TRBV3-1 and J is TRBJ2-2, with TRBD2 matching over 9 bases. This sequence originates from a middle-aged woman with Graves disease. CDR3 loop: CASSRSGSGNTGELFF. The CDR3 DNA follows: TGTGCCAGCAGCCGTAGCGGGAGCGGGAACACCGGGGAGCTGTTTTTT.